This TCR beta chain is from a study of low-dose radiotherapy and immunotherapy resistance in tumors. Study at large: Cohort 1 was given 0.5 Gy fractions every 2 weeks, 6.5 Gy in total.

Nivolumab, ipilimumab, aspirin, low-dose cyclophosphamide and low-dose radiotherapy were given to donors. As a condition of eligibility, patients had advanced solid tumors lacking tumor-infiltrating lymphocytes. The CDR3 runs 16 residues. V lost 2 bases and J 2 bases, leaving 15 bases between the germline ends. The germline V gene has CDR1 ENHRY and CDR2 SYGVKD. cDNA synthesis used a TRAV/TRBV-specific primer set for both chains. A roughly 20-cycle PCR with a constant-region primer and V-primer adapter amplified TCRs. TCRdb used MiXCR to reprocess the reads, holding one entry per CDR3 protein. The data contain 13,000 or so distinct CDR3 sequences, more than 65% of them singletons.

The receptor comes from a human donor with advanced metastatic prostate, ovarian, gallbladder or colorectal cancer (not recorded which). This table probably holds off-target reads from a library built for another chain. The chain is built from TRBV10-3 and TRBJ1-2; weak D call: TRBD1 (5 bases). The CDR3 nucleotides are TGTGCCATCAGTGAGAACAGGCCACTTAAAAACTATGGCTACACCTTC. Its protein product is CAISENRPLKNYGYTF.